This TCR beta chain is from a study of regulatory T cells in long-lasting Graves disease. This clonotype showed up many times. Its antigen remains unknown. The germline V and J ends were trimmed by 6 bases and 3 bases, with 20 bases remaining between them. CDR3 length: 16 residues. Germline V gene sequence: CDR1 SGHVS, CDR2 FQNEAQ. TCR beta libraries were built with iRepertoire HTBI primers and Arm-PCR of CDR3 regions. TCRdb redid the calling of the multiplex PCR reads with MiXCR, one entry per CDR3 protein. In the table there are hundreds of thousands of distinct CDR3 sequences, about 20% of which are singletons. The study's findings and limits: Persistent Graves' patients showed less TCR diversity than newly diagnosed patients showed.

Time point specified: persistent/refractory GD, antithyroid drugs over 5 years with positive TRAb. The authors made the TCR library using RNA they extracted from PBMCs. This specimen was peripheral blood mononuclear cells (PBMCs), taken when the disease was refractory, from a patient treated with antithyroid drugs. The clonotype was recovered from a female donor with Graves disease. J is TRBJ2-5 and V is TRBV7-8; tentative D call: TRBD2 (6 bases). The CDR3 nucleotides are TGTGCCAGCAGATCCCCGGTCGAGACTAGGAAAGAGACCCAGTACTTC. It is translated as CASRSPVETRKETQYF.